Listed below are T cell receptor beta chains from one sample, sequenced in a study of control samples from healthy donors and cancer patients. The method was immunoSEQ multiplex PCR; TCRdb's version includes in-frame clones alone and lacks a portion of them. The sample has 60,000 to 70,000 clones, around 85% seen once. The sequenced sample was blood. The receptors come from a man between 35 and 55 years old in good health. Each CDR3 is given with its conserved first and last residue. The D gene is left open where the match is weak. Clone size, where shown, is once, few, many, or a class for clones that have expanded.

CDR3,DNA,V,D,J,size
CASDRGSGNSPLHF,TGTGCCAGTGACAGGGGATCTGGTAATTCACCCCTCCACTTT,TRBV6-5,TRBD1,TRBJ1-6,once
CASSSAGGGGGELFF,TGTGCCAGCAGTTCGGCGGGCGGAGGGGGCGGGGAGCTGTTTTTT,TRBV28,-,TRBJ2-2,-
CASGGLAGPRNEQFF,TGTGCCAGTGGCGGACTAGCGGGCCCTAGGAATGAGCAGTTCTTC,TRBV11-2,TRBD2,TRBJ2-1,-
CASRGTGVHEQYF,TGTGCCAGTAGGGGGACAGGGGTCCACGAGCAGTACTTC,TRBV19,TRBD1,TRBJ2-7,few
CASSAIQGAGNTIYF,TGTGCCAGTAGTGCGATACAGGGGGCTGGAAACACCATATATTTT,TRBV19,TRBD1,TRBJ1-3,-
CAWSPGQGDTEAFF,TGTGCCTGGAGTCCGGGACAGGGGGACACTGAAGCTTTCTTT,TRBV30,TRBD1,TRBJ1-1,-
CASSYSGTRSEQYF,TGTGCCAGCAGTTACTCCGGGACCCGCTCCGAGCAGTACTTC,TRBV6-5,-,TRBJ2-7,-
CASSLVTGNSPLHF,TGTGCCAGCAGTTTGGTTACCGGTAATTCACCCCTCCACTTT,TRBV27,-,TRBJ1-6,-
CASSLASIGSYGSYNEQFF,TGCGCCAGCAGCTTGGCCTCAATTGGGAGCTACGGCTCCTACAATGAGCAGTTCTTC,TRBV5-1,-,TRBJ2-1,-
CASSGGGYGYTF,TGTGCCAGCTCCGGGGGGGGCTATGGCTACACCTTC,TRBV12-3/TRBV12-4,-,TRBJ1-2,-
CSVSSNTGTEAFF,TGCAGCGTTAGTTCCAACACGGGCACTGAAGCTTTCTTT,TRBV29-1,-,TRBJ1-1,-
CASWGSESTDTQYF,TGTGCCAGTTGGGGGTCGGAATCCACAGATACGCAGTATTTT,TRBV2,-,TRBJ2-3,-
CASSTRTSGRVTGEQFF,TGTGCCAGTAGTACCCGGACTAGCGGGAGGGTAACGGGTGAGCAGTTCTTC,TRBV19,TRBD2,TRBJ2-1,-
CASSLKPTNEKLFF,TGTGCCAGCAGTTTAAAGCCAACTAATGAAAAACTGTTTTTT,TRBV27,-,TRBJ1-4,-
CASSPYAGTGELFF,TGCGCCAGCAGCCCGTATGCGGGCACCGGGGAGCTGTTTTTT,TRBV5-1,-,TRBJ2-2,-
CASSFPPGDEQYF,TGTGCCAGCAGTTTCCCACCAGGGGACGAGCAGTACTTC,TRBV28,-,TRBJ2-7,-
CASSWDRSSGNTIYF,TGCGCCAGCAGCTGGGACAGGAGCTCTGGAAACACCATATATTTT,TRBV5-1,TRBD1,TRBJ1-3,-
CASSPRFGLAAKGGELFF,TGTGCCAGCAGCCCTCGATTCGGACTAGCGGCCAAGGGCGGGGAGCTGTTTTTT,TRBV7-9,TRBD2,TRBJ2-2,once
CASSFFNEQFF,TGTGCCAGCAGTTTTTTCAATGAGCAGTTCTTC,TRBV27,-,TRBJ2-1,-
CASSQGTDGYTF,TGCGCCAGCAGCCAAGGGACTGATGGCTACACCTTC,TRBV4-1,-,TRBJ1-2,-
CASSQVVGQMNTEAFF,TGTGCCAGCAGCCAAGTAGTCGGACAGATGAACACTGAAGCTTTCTTT,TRBV4-2,-,TRBJ1-1,-
CASTSGTGANVLTF,TGTGCCAGCACTTCCGGGACTGGGGCCAACGTCCTGACTTTC,TRBV7-9,-,TRBJ2-6,-